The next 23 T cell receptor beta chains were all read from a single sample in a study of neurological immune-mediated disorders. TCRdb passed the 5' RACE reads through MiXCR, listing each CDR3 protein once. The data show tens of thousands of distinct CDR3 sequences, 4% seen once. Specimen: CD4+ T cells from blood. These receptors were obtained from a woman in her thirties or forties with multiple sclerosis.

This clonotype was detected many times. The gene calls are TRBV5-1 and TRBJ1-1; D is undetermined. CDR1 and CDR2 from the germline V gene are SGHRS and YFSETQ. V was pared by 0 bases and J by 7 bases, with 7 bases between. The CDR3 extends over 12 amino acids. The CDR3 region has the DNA TGCGCCAGCAGCTTGGGGGGAATTGAAGCTTTCTTT. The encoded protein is CASSLGGIEAFF. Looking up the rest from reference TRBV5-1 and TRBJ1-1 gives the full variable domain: KAGVTQTPRYLIKTRGQQVTLSCSPISGHRSVSWYQQTPGQGLQFLFEYFSETQRNKGNFPGRFSGRQFSNSRSEMNVSTLELGDSALYLCASSLGGIEAFFGQGTRLTVV.

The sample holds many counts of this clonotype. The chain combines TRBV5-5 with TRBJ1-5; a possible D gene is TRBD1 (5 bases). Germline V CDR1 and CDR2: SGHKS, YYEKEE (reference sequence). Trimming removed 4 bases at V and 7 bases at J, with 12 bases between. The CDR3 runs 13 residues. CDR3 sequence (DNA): TGTGCCAGCAGCGTCCACCGGGACCAGCCCCAGCATTTT. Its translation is CASSVHRDQPQHF.

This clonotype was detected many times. The CDR3 DNA is TGTGCCAGCAGCCAAGGACCCGCGGACAGGAGGAACACTGAAGCTTTCTTT. Its protein is CASSQGPADRRNTEAFF. This chain links TRBV3-1 with TRBJ1-1; TRBD1 matches at 7 bases. Germline V lookup: CDR1 LGHDT, CDR2 YNNKEL (reference sequence). The CDR3 has 17 residues. V trimming: 1 base; J trimming: 1 base; junction bases outside the gene matches: 9. The full variable domain, completed using reference TRBV3-1 and TRBJ1-1, is DTAVSQTPKYLVTQMGNDKSIKCEQNLGHDTMYWYKQDSKKFLKIMFSYNNKELIINETVPNRFSPKSPDKAHLNLHINSLELGDSAVYFCASSQGPADRRNTEAFFGQGTRLTVV.

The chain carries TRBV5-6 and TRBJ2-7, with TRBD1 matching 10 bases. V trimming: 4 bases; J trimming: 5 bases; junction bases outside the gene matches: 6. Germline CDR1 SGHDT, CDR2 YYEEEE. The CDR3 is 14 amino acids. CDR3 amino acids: CASSTPGTGDEQYF. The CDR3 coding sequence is TGTGCCAGCAGCACTCCCGGGACAGGGGACGAGCAGTACTTC.

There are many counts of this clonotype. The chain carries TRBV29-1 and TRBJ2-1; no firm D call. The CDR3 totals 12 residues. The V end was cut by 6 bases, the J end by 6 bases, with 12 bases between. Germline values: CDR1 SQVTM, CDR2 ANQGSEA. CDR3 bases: TGCAGCGTACGAGGTATGGGCAATGAGCAGTTCTTC. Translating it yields CSVRGMGNEQFF.

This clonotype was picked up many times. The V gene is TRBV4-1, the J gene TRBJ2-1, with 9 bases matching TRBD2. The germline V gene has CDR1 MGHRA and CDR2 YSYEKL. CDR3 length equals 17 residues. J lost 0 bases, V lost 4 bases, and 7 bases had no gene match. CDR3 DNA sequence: TGCGCCAGCAGCCGGAGACTAGCGGAGAGCTCCTACAATGAGCAGTTCTTC. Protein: CASSRRLAESSYNEQFF.

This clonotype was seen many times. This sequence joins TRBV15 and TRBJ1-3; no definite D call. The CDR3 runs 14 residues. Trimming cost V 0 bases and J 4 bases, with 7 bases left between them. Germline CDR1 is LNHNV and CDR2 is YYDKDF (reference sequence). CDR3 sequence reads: CATSRDFTGNTIYF. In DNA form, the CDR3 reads TGTGCCACCAGCAGAGATTTCACCGGAAACACCATATATTTT. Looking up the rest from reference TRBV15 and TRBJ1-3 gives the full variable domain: DAMVIQNPRYQVTQFGKPVTLSCSQTLNHNVMYWYQQKSSQAPKLLFHYYDKDFNNEADTPDNFQSRRPNTSFCFLDIRSPGLGDTAMYLCATSRDFTGNTIYFGEGSWLTVV.

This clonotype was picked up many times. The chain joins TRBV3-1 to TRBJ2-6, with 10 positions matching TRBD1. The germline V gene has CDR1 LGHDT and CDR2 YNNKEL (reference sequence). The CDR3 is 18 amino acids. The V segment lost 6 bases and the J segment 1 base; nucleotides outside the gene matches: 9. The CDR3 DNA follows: TGTGCCAGCAGTCCGGGACAGGGGCTTCGGTCTGGGGCCAACGTCCTGACTTTC. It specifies CASSPGQGLRSGANVLTF.

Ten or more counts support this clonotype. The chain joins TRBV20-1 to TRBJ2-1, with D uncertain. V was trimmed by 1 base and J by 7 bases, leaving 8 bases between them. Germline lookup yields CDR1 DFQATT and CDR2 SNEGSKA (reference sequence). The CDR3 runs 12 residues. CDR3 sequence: CSARGLLNEQFF. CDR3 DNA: TGCAGTGCTAGAGGACTCCTTAATGAGCAGTTCTTC.

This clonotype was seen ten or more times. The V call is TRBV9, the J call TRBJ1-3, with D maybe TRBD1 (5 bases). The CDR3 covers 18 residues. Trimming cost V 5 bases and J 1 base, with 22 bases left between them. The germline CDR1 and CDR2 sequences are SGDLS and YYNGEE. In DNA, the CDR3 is TGTGCCAGCAGTCCTTGGGGACCGACCGAGGGTTCTGGAAACACCATATATTTT. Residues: CASSPWGPTEGSGNTIYF.

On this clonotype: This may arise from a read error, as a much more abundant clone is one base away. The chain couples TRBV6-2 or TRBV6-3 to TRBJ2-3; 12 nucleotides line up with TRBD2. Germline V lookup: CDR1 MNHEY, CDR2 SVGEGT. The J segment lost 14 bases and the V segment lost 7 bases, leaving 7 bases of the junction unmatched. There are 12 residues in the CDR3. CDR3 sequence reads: CASNTLAGGSYF. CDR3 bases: TGTGCCAGCAATACCCTAGCGGGGGGGTCGTATTTT.

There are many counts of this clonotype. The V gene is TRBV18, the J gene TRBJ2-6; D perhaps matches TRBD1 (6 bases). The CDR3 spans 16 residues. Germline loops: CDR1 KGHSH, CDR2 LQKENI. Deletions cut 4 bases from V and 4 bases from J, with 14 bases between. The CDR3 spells CASSHRERDGANVLTF. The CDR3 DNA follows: TGTGCCAGCTCACACAGGGAGAGAGACGGGGCCAACGTCCTGACTTTC.

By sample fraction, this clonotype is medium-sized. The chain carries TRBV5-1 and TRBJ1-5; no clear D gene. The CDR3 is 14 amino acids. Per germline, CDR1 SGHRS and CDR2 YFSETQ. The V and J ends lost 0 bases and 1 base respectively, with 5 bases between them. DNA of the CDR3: TGCGCCAGCAGCTTGGACGGCAGCAATCAGCCCCAGCATTTT. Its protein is CASSLDGSNQPQHF.

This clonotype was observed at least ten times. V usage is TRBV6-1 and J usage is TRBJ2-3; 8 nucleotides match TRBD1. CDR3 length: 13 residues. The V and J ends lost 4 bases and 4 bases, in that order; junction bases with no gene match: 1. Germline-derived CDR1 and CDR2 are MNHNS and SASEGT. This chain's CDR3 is CASSAQGADTQYF. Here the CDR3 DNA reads TGTGCCAGCAGTGCACAGGGGGCAGATACGCAGTATTTT.

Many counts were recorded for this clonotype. DNA of the CDR3: TGCGCCAGCAGCTTTAGGACAGGGACCTACAATGAGCAGTTCTTC. Its protein product is CASSFRTGTYNEQFF. The chain couples TRBV5-1 to TRBJ2-1; 8 nucleotides match TRBD1. The CDR3 covers 15 residues. The germline V gene encodes CDR1 SGHRS and CDR2 YFSETQ. V shed 2 bases and J 2 bases; nucleotides not matched to a gene: 3.

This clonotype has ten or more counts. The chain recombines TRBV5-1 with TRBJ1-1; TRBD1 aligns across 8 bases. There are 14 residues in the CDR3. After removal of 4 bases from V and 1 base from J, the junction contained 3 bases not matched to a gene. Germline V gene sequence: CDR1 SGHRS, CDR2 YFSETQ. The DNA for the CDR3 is TGCGCCAGCAGCGACAGGGGCCCGAACACTGAAGCTTTCTTT. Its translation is CASSDRGPNTEAFF.

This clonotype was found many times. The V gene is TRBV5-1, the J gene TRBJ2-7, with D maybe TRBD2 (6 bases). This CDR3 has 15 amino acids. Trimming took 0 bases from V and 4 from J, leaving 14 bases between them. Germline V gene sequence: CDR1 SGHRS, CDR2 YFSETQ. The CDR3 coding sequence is TGCGCCAGCAGCTTGGGGGGCCCGGGGGTATACGAGCAGTACTTC. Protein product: CASSLGGPGVYEQYF.

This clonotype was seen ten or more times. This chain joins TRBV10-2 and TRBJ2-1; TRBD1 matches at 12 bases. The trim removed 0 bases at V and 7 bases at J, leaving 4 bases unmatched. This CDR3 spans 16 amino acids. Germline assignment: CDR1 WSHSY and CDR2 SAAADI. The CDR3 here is CASSESVGQGANEQFF. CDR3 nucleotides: TGCGCCAGCAGTGAGTCTGTGGGACAGGGGGCGAATGAGCAGTTCTTC.

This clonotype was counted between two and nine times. As DNA, the CDR3 is TGTGCCAGCAGCTTAGATCTGGGGACTTTCGATGAGCAGTTCTTC. The encoded protein is CASSLDLGTFDEQFF. The chain joins TRBV11-3 to TRBJ2-1; D perhaps matches TRBD2 (6 bases). The CDR3 extends over 15 amino acids. Germline lookup yields CDR1 SGHNT and CDR2 YENEEA. Trimming took off 0 bases at V and 8 bases at J, with 14 bases between the two ends.

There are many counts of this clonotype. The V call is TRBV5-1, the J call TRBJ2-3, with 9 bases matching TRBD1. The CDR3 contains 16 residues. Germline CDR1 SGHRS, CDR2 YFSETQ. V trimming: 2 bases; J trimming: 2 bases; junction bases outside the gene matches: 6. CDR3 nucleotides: TGCGCCAGCAGCTTCTTGACAGGGGGAGACACAGATACGCAGTATTTT. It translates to CASSFLTGGDTDTQYF.

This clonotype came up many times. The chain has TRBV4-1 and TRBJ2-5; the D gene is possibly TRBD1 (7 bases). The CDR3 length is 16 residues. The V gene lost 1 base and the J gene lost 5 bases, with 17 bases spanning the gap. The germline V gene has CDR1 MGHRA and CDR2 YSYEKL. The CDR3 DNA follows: TGCGCCAGCAGCCAAGGATTAGGCAGGGGGGTGGAGACCCAGTACTTC. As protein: CASSQGLGRGVETQYF.

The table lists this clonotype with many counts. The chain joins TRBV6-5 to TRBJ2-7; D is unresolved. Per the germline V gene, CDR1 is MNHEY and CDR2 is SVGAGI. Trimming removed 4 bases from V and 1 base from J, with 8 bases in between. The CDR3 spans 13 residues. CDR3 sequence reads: CASSSLGSYEQYF. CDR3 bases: TGTGCCAGCAGTTCCTTGGGGTCCTACGAGCAGTACTTC.

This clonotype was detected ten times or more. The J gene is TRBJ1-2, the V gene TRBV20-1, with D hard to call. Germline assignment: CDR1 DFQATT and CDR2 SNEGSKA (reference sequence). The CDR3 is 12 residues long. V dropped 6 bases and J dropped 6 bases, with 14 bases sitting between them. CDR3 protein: CSAPTGNDGYTF. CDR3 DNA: TGCAGTGCCCCGACGGGAAATGATGGCTACACCTTC.